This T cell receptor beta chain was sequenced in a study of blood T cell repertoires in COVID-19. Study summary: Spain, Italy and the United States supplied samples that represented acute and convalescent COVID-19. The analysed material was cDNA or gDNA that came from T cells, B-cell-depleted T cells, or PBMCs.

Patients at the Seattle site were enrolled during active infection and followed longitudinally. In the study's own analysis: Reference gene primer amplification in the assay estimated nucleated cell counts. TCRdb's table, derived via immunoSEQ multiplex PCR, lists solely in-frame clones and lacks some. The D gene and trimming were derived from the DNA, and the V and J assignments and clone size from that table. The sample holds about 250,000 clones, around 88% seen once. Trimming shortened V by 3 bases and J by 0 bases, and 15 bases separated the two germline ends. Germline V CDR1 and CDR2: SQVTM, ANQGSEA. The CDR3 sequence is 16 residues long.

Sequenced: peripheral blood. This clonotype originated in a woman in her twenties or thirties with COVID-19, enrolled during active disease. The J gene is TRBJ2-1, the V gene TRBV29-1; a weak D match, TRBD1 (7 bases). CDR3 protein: CSVDERGDSSYNEQFF. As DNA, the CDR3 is TGCAGCGTTGACGAGAGGGGGGACAGCTCCTACAATGAGCAGTTCTTC.